A single sample is the source of the 21 T cell receptor beta chains below, sequenced in a study of shared clonotypes between healthy human individuals. Sequencing used immunoSEQ multiplex PCR; TCRdb keeps in-frame clones, though not all of them. Of around 200,000 clones listed, over 85% are singletons. The sample consisted of naive CD4+ T cells sorted from blood. Subset denoted: CD45RA+ positively selected. The receptor set was obtained from a woman aged 25 to 45 in good health.

This clone appeared a few times. The chain couples TRBV10-1 to TRBJ2-7, with D tentatively TRBD1 or TRBD2 (5 bases each). Trimming removed 4 bases from V and 6 bases from J, with 19 bases in between. Germline V gene data show CDR1 as WNHNN and CDR2 as SYGVQD (reference sequence). This CDR3 comprises 15 residues. CDR3 DNA: TGCGCCAGCAGTGGTGCCGGGACCTCTTGGTTCGAGCAGTACTTC. This codes for CASSGAGTSWFEQYF.

The chain is built from TRBV20-1 and TRBJ2-3; D uncertain. Germline assignment: CDR1 DFQATT and CDR2 SNEGSKA (reference sequence). The CDR3 is 11 residues long. Deletions cut 3 bases from V and 4 bases from J, with 5 bases between. The CDR3 protein is CSARWSDTQYF. In DNA, the CDR3 is TGCAGTGCTAGGTGGTCAGATACGCAGTATTTT.

The chain recombines TRBV5-1 with TRBJ2-5; the D is unclear. Judging by the DNA end, TRBJ2-7 fits better; the J call may be wrong. Germline loops: CDR1 SGHRS, CDR2 YFSETQ. This CDR3 spans 12 amino acids. The CDR3 protein is CASRGTSYEQYF. In DNA form, the CDR3 reads TGCGCCAGCAGGGGCACCTCCTACGAGCAGTACTTC.

The chain recombines TRBV4-1 with TRBJ2-7; D perhaps matches TRBD2 (5 bases). CDR3 length: 15 residues. CDR1 and CDR2 from the germline V gene are MGHRA and YSYEKL. With 5 bases removed from V and 0 bases from J, the gap between germline ends came to 14 bases. CDR3: CASSSQGSASYEQYF. DNA of the CDR3: TGCGCCAGCAGCTCCCAAGGTAGCGCCTCCTACGAGCAGTACTTC.

V is TRBV7-3 and J is TRBJ1-1; 9 bases match TRBD1. Trimming removed 5 bases from V and 0 bases from J; junction bases left unmatched: 13. CDR3 length: 18 residues. Germline lookup yields CDR1 SGHTA and CDR2 FQGTGA. This chain's CDR3 is CASSPQGAATLMNTEAFF. CDR3 nucleotide sequence: TGTGCCAGCAGCCCACAGGGGGCGGCTACCCTCATGAACACTGAAGCTTTCTTT.

This chain uses TRBV10-3 with TRBJ1-5, with no clear D. The germline V gene encodes CDR1 ENHRY and CDR2 SYGVKD. V lost 2 bases, J lost 4 bases, and 3 bases lay in between. This CDR3 is built from 12 residues. The CDR3 spells CAISEGNQPQHF. CDR3 in DNA: TGTGCCATCAGTGAGGGGAATCAGCCCCAGCATTTT.

This chain uses TRBV27 with TRBJ1-2, with TRBD1 as a possible D gene (5 bases). The CDR3 consists of 14 residues. With 0 bases removed from V and 4 bases from J, the gap between germline ends came to 9 bases. Germline CDR1 is MNHEY and CDR2 is SMNVEV (reference sequence). The CDR3 here is CASSLSQGIYGYTF. CDR3 DNA sequence: TGTGCCAGCAGTTTATCCCAGGGAATCTATGGCTACACCTTC.

The chain's CDR3 is CASSSGTGANVLTF. The CDR3 nucleotides are TGTGCCAGCAGTTCCGGGACTGGGGCCAACGTCCTGACTTTC. This rearrangement joins TRBV27 to TRBJ2-6; D possibly corresponds to TRBD2 (5 bases). Trimming shortened V by 4 bases and J by 2 bases, and 6 bases separated the two germline ends. CDR1 and CDR2 from the germline V gene are MNHEY and SMNVEV (reference sequence). This CDR3 region has 14 residues.

The chain uses TRBV27 and TRBJ2-3, with D possibly matching TRBD1 (6 bases). Germline V gene sequence: CDR1 MNHEY, CDR2 SMNVEV (reference sequence). V was trimmed by 2 bases and J by 9 bases, leaving 27 bases between them. This CDR3 spans 18 amino acids. The CDR3: CASSLLAPGQSSTATQYF. In DNA, the CDR3 is TGTGCCAGCAGTTTACTCGCCCCGGGACAAAGTTCGACGGCGACGCAGTATTTT.

This chain uses TRBV4-1 with TRBJ2-7; maybe TRBD2 (6 bases). CDR3 length: 14 amino acids. The germline V gene encodes CDR1 MGHRA and CDR2 YSYEKL. V dropped 3 bases and J dropped 6 bases, with 15 bases sitting between them. The CDR3 DNA reads as TGCGCCAGCAGCCAGCTGGGATCGGGGGTCGAGCAGTACTTC. This translates into CASSQLGSGVEQYF.

The J gene is TRBJ1-1, the V gene TRBV11-2; D is undetermined. Trimming cost V 2 bases and J 1 base, with 11 bases left between them. Germline loops: CDR1 SGHAT, CDR2 FQNNGV. There are 15 residues in the CDR3. CDR3 in DNA: TGTGCCAGCAGCTTACCCGGCGGCCGGAACACTGAAGCTTTCTTT. This sequence encodes CASSLPGGRNTEAFF.

This chain links TRBV5-1 with TRBJ2-1, with 13 bases matching TRBD2. Germline V gene sequence: CDR1 SGHRS, CDR2 YFSETQ. V trimming: 3 bases; J trimming: 9 bases; junction bases outside the gene matches: 15. The length of the CDR3 is 18 residues. The chain's CDR3 is CASSWSLRTSGSQGEQFF. The CDR3 DNA reads TGCGCCAGCAGCTGGAGCCTAAGGACTAGCGGGAGCCAGGGTGAGCAGTTCTTC. Using reference TRBV5-1 and TRBJ2-1 for the parts outside the CDR3, the full variable domain is KAGVTQTPRYLIKTRGQQVTLSCSPISGHRSVSWYQQTPGQGLQFLFEYFSETQRNKGNFPGRFSGRQFSNSRSEMNVSTLELGDSALYLCASSWSLRTSGSQGEQFFGPGTRLTVL.

The chain uses TRBV5-1 and TRBJ2-3; D gene uncertain. Germline V gene data show CDR1 as SGHRS and CDR2 as YFSETQ. V was pared by 2 bases and J by 2 bases, with 6 bases between. CDR3 length: 13 residues. The CDR3 protein is CASSFKLTDTQYF. DNA of the CDR3: TGCGCCAGCAGCTTTAAGCTCACAGATACGCAGTATTTT.

This rearrangement joins TRBV5-6 to TRBJ2-7; perhaps TRBD1 as D (6 bases). This CDR3 region has 14 residues. Per germline, CDR1 SGHDT and CDR2 YYEEEE. The V end was cut by 5 bases, the J end by 0 bases, with 12 bases between. The CDR3 DNA sequence: TGTGCCAGCAGTTTAAAGGGACACTCCTACGAGCAGTACTTC. Translating it yields CASSLKGHSYEQYF.

This clone was observed a single time. This chain links TRBV5-8 with TRBJ2-7; D unclear. This CDR3 contains 13 residues. Germline CDR1 SGHTS, CDR2 YDEGEE. Trimming pared 6 bases from V and 3 bases from J, leaving 13 bases between. CDR3 DNA: TGTGCCAGCAACATCCTCCACTTCTACGAGCAGTACTTC. Amino acid sequence: CASNILHFYEQYF.

CDR3: CASSTLGTQYF. CDR3 DNA: TGTGCCAGTAGTACCCTAGGGACCCAGTACTTC. V usage is TRBV19 and J usage is TRBJ2-5; D not resolved. Trimming removed 4 bases at V and 7 bases at J, with 7 bases between. CDR1 and CDR2 (germline): LNHDA, SQIVND (reference sequence). This CDR3 contains 11 residues.

The V and J genes are TRBV21-1 and TRBJ1-5; the D segment call TRBD1 is taken from the table without a DNA check. TRBV21-1 is assigned pseudogene status. The CDR3 length is 20 residues. The CDR3 nucleotides read TGTGCCAGCAGCAAAGGGGCAAGAGGCAGGGCCAGTAATAGCAATCAGCCCCAGCATTTT. This sequence encodes CASSKGARGRASNSNQPQHF.

The chain carries TRBV6-5 and TRBJ1-2; 7 bases are shared with TRBD1. The CDR3 has 15 residues. V lost 0 bases and J lost 4; bases outside the gene matches: 5. From germline, CDR1 is MNHEY and CDR2 SVGAGI. In DNA form, the CDR3 reads TGTGCCAGCAGTTACTCCCAAAGGACAGGCTATGGCTACACCTTC. Residues: CASSYSQRTGYGYTF.

The chain employs TRBV29-1 and TRBJ2-3; TRBD2 matches at 8 bases. The CDR3 is 14 amino acids. Germline CDR1 reads SQVTM; CDR2 reads ANQGSEA. Trimming removed 6 bases from V and 2 bases from J; junction bases left unmatched: 7. For the CDR3, the DNA is TGCAGCGTCCTGCGGGGGGTAGCCACAGATACGCAGTATTTT. Protein product: CSVLRGVATDTQYF.

V and J are TRBV5-1 and TRBJ1-3, with D possibly matching TRBD1 (5 bases). The CDR3 runs 15 residues. Germline V gives CDR1 SGHRS, CDR2 YFSETQ. The ends were cut back, 5 bases at V and 2 bases at J, with 14 bases in the middle. Here the CDR3 DNA reads TGCGCCAGCAGGGGAGGAGGGGTCACTGGAAACACCATATATTTT. This sequence encodes CASRGGGVTGNTIYF.

V is TRBV7-2 and J is TRBJ2-7; 11 bases are shared with TRBD2. The CDR3 totals 15 residues. V was clipped by 5 bases and J by 0 bases; unmatched bases: 3. Germline CDR1 reads SGHTA; CDR2 reads FQGNSA. In nucleotides, the CDR3 is TGTGCCAGCAGCGCGACTAGCGGGGTCTCCTACGAGCAGTACTTC. Encoded protein: CASSATSGVSYEQYF.